Below are 32 T cell receptor beta chains sequenced from a single sample in a study of blood T cell repertoires in COVID-19. The method was immunoSEQ multiplex PCR; TCRdb's version includes in-frame clones alone and lacks a portion of them. This table holds tens of thousands of clones, about 89% found once. The sequenced material came from peripheral blood. The source is a man in his fifties or sixties with active or convalescent COVID-19.

The genes are TRBV5-1 and TRBJ2-1, with D unresolved. Trimming left V 4 bases short and J 7 bases short, with 9 bases between. This CDR3 has 12 amino acids. The germline V gene has CDR1 SGHRS and CDR2 YFSETQ. CDR3 sequence (DNA): TGCGCCAGCAGCCCACAGTCTAATGAGCAGTTCTTC. Translation gives CASSPQSNEQFF.

The chain joins TRBV21-1 to TRBJ2-7; the table names TRBD1, a call not compared with the DNA. TRBV21-1 is a pseudogene segment. The CDR3 has 17 residues. As DNA, the CDR3 is TGTGCCAGCAGCAAAATGGGGGTTCAGGGGGCTAGGTACGAGCAGTACGTC. Protein sequence: CASSKMGVQGARYEQYV.

The rearrangement joins TRBV11-2 to TRBJ2-3, with 8 bases identical to TRBD2. Trimming took 0 bases from V and 1 from J; bases not matched to a gene: 6. CDR1 and CDR2 from the germline V gene are SGHAT and FQNNGV. This CDR3 contains 17 residues. The DNA of the CDR3 is TGTGCCAGCAGCTTAGATGGGAGCGGGGGCCGCACAGATACGCAGTATTTT. Residues: CASSLDGSGGRTDTQYF. Full variable domain (remainder filled in from reference TRBV11-2 and TRBJ2-3): EAGVAQSPRYKIIEKRQSVAFWCNPISGHATLYWYQQILGQGPKLLIQFQNNGVVDDSQLPKDRFSAERLKGVDSTLKIQPAKLEDSAVYLCASSLDGSGGRTDTQYFGPGTRLTVL.

V and J are TRBV24-1 and TRBJ1-5; perhaps TRBD1 as D (5 bases). Per the germline V gene, CDR1 is KGHDR and CDR2 is SFDVKD. The CDR3 runs to 15 residues. The V and J ends lost 4 bases and 10 bases respectively, with 19 bases between them. The CDR3 DNA sequence: TGTGCCACCAGTGACCCCGCCAGCGGAGGGGAACCCCAGCATTTT. Its protein is CATSDPASGGEPQHF.

The count of this clone is one. The chain uses TRBV10-3 and TRBJ2-3, with 16 positions matching TRBD2. In germline, CDR1 is ENHRY, CDR2 SYGVKD. The trim removed 7 bases at V and 5 bases at J, leaving 15 bases unmatched. The length of the CDR3 is 19 residues. Written as DNA, the CDR3 is TGTGCCATCAAATTAAATGGGACTAGCGGGGGGGCCCGTGGAGATACGCAGTATTTT. Protein sequence: CAIKLNGTSGGARGDTQYF.

The chain joins TRBV2 to TRBJ1-5; D possibly corresponds to TRBD1 (6 bases). From germline, CDR1 is SNHLY and CDR2 FYNNEI. The CDR3 extends over 14 amino acids. With 5 bases removed from V and 7 bases from J, the gap between germline ends came to 15 bases. The CDR3 coding sequence is TGTGCCAGCAGTCCCCAGGGGAGTAGCCAGCCCCAGCATTTT. Translating it yields CASSPQGSSQPQHF.

The chain uses TRBV9 and TRBJ2-3; tentative D call: TRBD1 (6 bases). This CDR3 region has 15 residues. The V end lost 4 bases, the J end lost 2 bases, and 14 bases lay between the germline ends. Per germline, CDR1 SGDLS and CDR2 YYNGEE. The chain's CDR3 is CASSPPGHNTDTQYF. The CDR3 region has the DNA TGTGCCAGCAGCCCTCCGGGACATAACACAGATACGCAGTATTTT.

Comments on this clone: Other DNA sequences of this sample code for an identical CDR3. J is TRBJ1-1 and V is TRBV5-1, with 7 bases matching TRBD1. V dropped 3 bases and J dropped 3; count of bases not matched to a gene: 2. The CDR3 length is 13 residues. Germline V CDR1 and CDR2: SGHRS, YFSETQ. The CDR3 sequence: CASSSQGDTEAFF. The CDR3 DNA reads as TGCGCCAGCAGCTCTCAGGGGGACACTGAAGCTTTCTTT.

A single count supports this clone. The chain recombines TRBV10-3 with TRBJ2-7; no firm D call. CDR1 is ENHRY, CDR2 SYGVKD, per germline. This CDR3 comprises 14 residues. V gave up 1 base and J gave up 1 base, with 8 bases separating them. DNA of the CDR3: TGTGCCATCAGTGAGTTGGGCAGATCCTACGAGCAGTACGTC. This sequence encodes CAISELGRSYEQYV.

The CDR3 sequence is CASSQDLMPTGGYTF. Written as DNA, the CDR3 is TGCGCCAGCAGCCAAGATTTAATGCCCACGGGGGGCTACACCTTC. This rearrangement joins TRBV4-1 to TRBJ1-2; no clear D. The CDR3 loop spans 15 amino acids. V was cut by 0 bases and J by 8 bases, with 16 bases left in between. Germline-derived CDR1 and CDR2 are MGHRA and YSYEKL.

This clone was seen more than once but under ten times. V gene TRBV5-1 combines with J gene TRBJ2-7, with a tentative D call TRBD1 (6 bases). This CDR3 is built from 15 residues. V was trimmed by 4 bases and J by 1 base, leaving 15 bases between them. CDR1 is SGHRS, CDR2 YFSETQ, per germline. The CDR3 spells CASSQHTTGSYEQYF. CDR3 in DNA: TGCGCCAGCAGCCAGCATACTACAGGGTCCTACGAGCAGTACTTC.

The chain links TRBV5-1 to TRBJ2-3; D is possibly TRBD1 (6 bases). Trimming took off 2 bases at V and 1 base at J, with 11 bases between the two ends. Per the germline V gene, CDR1 is SGHRS and CDR2 is YFSETQ. This CDR3 comprises 15 residues. The CDR3 protein is CASSLQGSGTDTQYF. CDR3 DNA: TGCGCCAGCAGCTTACAGGGATCAGGCACAGATACGCAGTATTTT.

The chain links TRBV9 to TRBJ2-1; possibly TRBD1 for D (5 bases). Between the trimmed V and J ends, which lost 5 bases and 0 bases, there was a span of 9 bases. The CDR3 runs 14 residues. Germline V gene lookup returns CDR1 SGDLS and CDR2 YYNGEE. CDR3: CASSATGSYNEQFF. The CDR3 nucleotides read TGTGCCAGCAGTGCCACAGGCTCCTACAATGAGCAGTTCTTC.

V is TRBV7-9 and J is TRBJ1-1, with TRBD1 identical over 8 bases. The V segment lost 3 bases and the J segment 2 bases; nucleotides outside the gene matches: 5. CDR3 length: 15 residues. Per the germline V gene, CDR1 is SEHNR and CDR2 is FQNEAQ (reference sequence). CDR3 loop: CASSLADRENTEAFF. The CDR3 DNA sequence: TGTGCCAGCAGCTTGGCGGACAGGGAAAACACTGAAGCTTTCTTT.

This clone was recorded a few times. The V gene is TRBV11-3, the J gene TRBJ1-6, with D unclear. The length of the CDR3 is 18 residues. V lost 2 bases and J 5 bases, leaving 19 bases between the germline ends. Germline V CDR1 and CDR2: SGHNT, YENEEA. The CDR3 DNA reads as TGTGCCAGCAGCTTAACGCGCCCGAATAACGATGATAATTCACCCCTCCACTTT. Amino acids: CASSLTRPNNDDNSPLHF.

This clone was seen just once. The CDR3 DNA is TGTGCCAGCAGCGTAGCTACGGGCGGGAGAGAGACCCAGTACTTC. Translating gives CASSVATGGRETQYF. The chain links TRBV9 to TRBJ2-5; 7 bases match TRBD2. CDR1 SGDLS and CDR2 YYNGEE come from the germline V gene. This CDR3 has 15 amino acids. V shed 0 bases and J 4 bases; nucleotides not matched to a gene: 6.

The genes are TRBV4-1 and TRBJ1-2; perhaps TRBD1 as D (6 bases). The germline V gene has CDR1 MGHRA and CDR2 YSYEKL. The CDR3 spans 15 residues. V was trimmed by 1 base and J by 4 bases, leaving 13 bases between them. CDR3 residues: CASSQGQGFGYGYTF. The DNA for the CDR3 is TGCGCCAGCAGCCAAGGCCAGGGGTTCGGCTATGGCTACACCTTC.

This chain joins TRBV19 and TRBJ2-3; 13 positions agree with TRBD2. V lost 4 bases and J lost 0; bases outside the gene matches: 10. CDR3 size: 19 residues. The V gene's germline CDR1 is LNHDA and CDR2 SQIVND (reference sequence). In DNA, the CDR3 is TGTGCCAGTAGTAGAACTAGCGGGGGGGCCGGGTTGAGCACAGATACGCAGTATTTT. Protein: CASSRTSGGAGLSTDTQYF.

J is TRBJ1-2 and V is TRBV2; tentative D call: TRBD1 (5 bases). Trimming stripped 7 bases from V and 5 bases from J, with 20 bases between. The CDR3 is 15 residues long. Per the germline V gene, CDR1 is SNHLY and CDR2 is FYNNEI. The CDR3 DNA follows: TGTGCCAGCACCCCGATGACAGAAATCTTATATGGCTACACCTTC. Translating gives CASTPMTEILYGYTF.

This clone was picked up one time. The chain carries TRBV28 and TRBJ1-4, with a weak D call TRBD1 (5 bases). CDR3 length: 15 amino acids. The germline CDR1 and CDR2 sequences are MDHEN and SYDVKM. V lost 5 bases to trimming and J lost 4 bases, with 14 bases between them. CDR3 amino acids: CASSAGGVDNEKLFF. CDR3 sequence (DNA): TGTGCCAGCAGTGCTGGGGGGGTAGATAATGAAAAACTGTTTTTT.

A note on this clone: The same CDR3 also results from other DNA sequences found in this sample. J is TRBJ2-1 and V is TRBV25-1; the match to TRBD2 covers 9 bases. Germline lookup yields CDR1 MGHDK and CDR2 SYGVNS. The CDR3 has 15 residues. V gave up 7 bases and J gave up 6 bases; unmatched junction bases: 10. The CDR3 sequence is CASKSVGGGANEQFF. The CDR3 DNA sequence: TGTGCCAGCAAATCGGTTGGCGGGGGGGCCAATGAGCAGTTCTTC.

V is TRBV3-1 (or the pseudogene TRBV3-2) and J is TRBJ2-5; 9 bases are shared with TRBD1. The CDR3 has 19 residues. CDR1 and CDR2 from the germline V gene are LGHDT and YNNKEL (reference sequence). The trim removed 0 bases at V and 2 bases at J, leaving 13 bases unmatched. The CDR3 region has the DNA TGTGCCAGCAGCCAAGAAAGGGTATTGAGACAGGGGGAACAAGAGACCCAGTACTTC. It specifies CASSQERVLRQGEQETQYF.

The chain has TRBV28 and TRBJ1-1, with a tentative D call TRBD1 (6 bases). CDR1 is MDHEN and CDR2 is SYDVKM in the germline V gene. The CDR3 has 18 amino acids. Trimming pared 5 bases from V and 3 bases from J, leaving 25 bases between. CDR3 nucleotides: TGTGCCAGCAGTGAGGTCGTAGGGGGTCGTACAAGGGACACTGAAGCTTTCTTT. This gives the protein CASSEVVGGRTRDTEAFF.

The table lists this clone with a count of one. The rearrangement joins TRBV5-5 to TRBJ2-3, with TRBD2 identical over 11 bases. Trimming at V came to 1 base and at J to 4 bases, leaving 2 bases not matched to a gene. Germline V gives CDR1 SGHKS, CDR2 YYEKEE (reference sequence). The CDR3 spans 15 residues. The CDR3 coding sequence is TGTGCCAGCAGCTTGACGGGACTAGCGGCAGATACGCAGTATTTT. Its protein is CASSLTGLAADTQYF.

The rearrangement uses TRBV28 and TRBJ2-2; weak D call: TRBD1 (6 bases). V was shortened by 4 bases and J by 0 bases, with 9 bases between the two germline ends. This CDR3 comprises 15 residues. The germline gives CDR1 MDHEN, CDR2 SYDVKM. In DNA, the CDR3 is TGTGCCAGCAGTTCCGGGACAACGAACACCGGGGAGCTGTTTTTT. Translated: CASSSGTTNTGELFF.

For the CDR3, the DNA is TGCAGCGTTACTAGGGGGTCCCTCTCCTACGAGCAGTACTTC. The encoded protein is CSVTRGSLSYEQYF. The chain joins TRBV29-1 to TRBJ2-7; perhaps TRBD1 as D (6 bases). In germline, CDR1 is SQVTM, CDR2 ANQGSEA. The CDR3 runs to 14 residues. Trimming pared 5 bases from V and 0 bases from J, leaving 14 bases between.

The chain recombines TRBV5-6 with TRBJ1-2; D is unresolved. Germline values: CDR1 SGHDT, CDR2 YYEEEE. Deletions cut 2 bases from V and 1 base from J, with 15 bases between. There are 16 residues in the CDR3. CDR3 in amino acids: CASSFGMAGINYGYTF. The CDR3, as DNA: TGTGCCAGCAGCTTCGGCATGGCAGGTATTAACTATGGCTACACCTTC.

This clone was observed a few times. V gene TRBV19 combines with J gene TRBJ2-2; unclear D gene. The CDR3 length is 12 residues. Trimming took off 3 bases at V and 6 bases at J, with 5 bases between the two ends. Germline lookup yields CDR1 LNHDA and CDR2 SQIVND (reference sequence). In nucleotides, the CDR3 is TGTGCCAGTAGTATCCGGGCCGGGGAGCTGTTTTTT. It specifies CASSIRAGELFF.

The chain carries TRBV18 and TRBJ1-1; D is unclear. Deletions cut 1 base from V and 4 bases from J, with 7 bases between. CDR1 and CDR2 (germline): KGHSH, LQKENI. CDR3 size: 13 residues. In nucleotides, the CDR3 is TGTGCCAGCTCACCACTGCAGTCCACTGAAGCTTTCTTT. Translated, it gives CASSPLQSTEAFF.

The chain combines TRBV5-1 with TRBJ2-1; 8 bases match TRBD2. The CDR3 is made up of 16 amino acids. The J segment lost 2 bases and the V segment lost 0 bases, leaving 4 bases of the junction unmatched. Germline assignment: CDR1 SGHRS and CDR2 YFSETQ. The CDR3 DNA sequence: TGCGCCAGCAGCTTGGCCGGGGGGGCGGCCTACAATGAGCAGTTCTTC. As protein: CASSLAGGAAYNEQFF. The whole variable domain, remainder taken from reference TRBV5-1 and TRBJ2-1, is KAGVTQTPRYLIKTRGQQVTLSCSPISGHRSVSWYQQTPGQGLQFLFEYFSETQRNKGNFPGRFSGRQFSNSRSEMNVSTLELGDSALYLCASSLAGGAAYNEQFFGPGTRLTVL.

V usage is TRBV2 and J usage is TRBJ2-5, with TRBD1 identical over 7 bases. Germline CDR1 and CDR2: SNHLY and FYNNEI. V lost 4 bases and J lost 3; bases outside the gene matches: 5. The CDR3 sequence is 14 residues long. This CDR3 is CASSGRGGKETQYF. The CDR3 DNA sequence: TGTGCCAGCAGTGGAAGAGGGGGCAAAGAGACCCAGTACTTC.

The chain couples TRBV28 to TRBJ1-3; 8 bases line up with TRBD1. V trimming: 7 bases; J trimming: 0 bases; junction bases outside the gene matches: 5. Per the germline V gene, CDR1 is MDHEN and CDR2 is SYDVKM. This CDR3 has 15 residues. The CDR3 DNA reads as TGTGCCAGCAAGGCAGGGGGCGACTCTGGAAACACCATATATTTT. Encoded protein: CASKAGGDSGNTIYF. Full variable domain (missing parts from reference TRBV28 and TRBJ1-3): DVKVTQSSRYLVKRTGEKVFLECVQDMDHENMFWYRQDPGLGLRLIYFSYDVKMKEKGDIPEGYSVSREKKERFSLILESASTNQTSMYLCASKAGGDSGNTIYFGEGSWLTVV.